Here is one T cell receptor beta chain with its context. These data originate in a study of blood T cell repertoires in COVID-19. In the original processing: Reference gene primers were amplified, and this amplification served to estimate nucleated cell counts. Clones were read by immunoSEQ multiplex PCR, and TCRdb kept only the in-frame ones, dropping some. V and J calls and clone size are those listed in that table; D and trimming were worked out from the DNA. The sample lists roughly 180,000 clones; about 82% were seen once. With V trimmed by 4 bases and J by 3 bases, 7 bases remained unmatched. CDR3 length: 15 amino acids. In germline, CDR1 is MNHEY, CDR2 SVGAGI.

The chain couples TRBV6-5 to TRBJ2-3; the match to TRBD1 covers 7 bases. The TCR originated in a young woman who had recovered from COVID-19. The sample consisted of PBMCs or T cells enriched from blood (not recorded which). CDR3 residues: CASSSWTGRTDTQYF. CDR3 in DNA: TGTGCCAGCAGTTCCTGGACAGGTCGAACAGATACGCAGTATTTT.